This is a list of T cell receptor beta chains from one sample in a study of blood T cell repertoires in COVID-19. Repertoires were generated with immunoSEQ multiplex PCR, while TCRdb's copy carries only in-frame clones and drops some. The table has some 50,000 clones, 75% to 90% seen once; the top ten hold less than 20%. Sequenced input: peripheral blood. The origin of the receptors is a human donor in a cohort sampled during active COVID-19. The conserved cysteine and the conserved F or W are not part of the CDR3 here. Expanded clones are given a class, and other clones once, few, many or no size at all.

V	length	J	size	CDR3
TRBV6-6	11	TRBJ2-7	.	ASSSGEAYEQY
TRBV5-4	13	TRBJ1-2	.	ASSMPDRTGDGYT
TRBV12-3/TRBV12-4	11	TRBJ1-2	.	ASSPGQGYGYT
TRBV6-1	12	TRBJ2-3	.	ASSEGQGPDTQY
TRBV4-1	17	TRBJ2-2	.	ASSHGIAGGRGDTGELF
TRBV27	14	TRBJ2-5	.	ASSSRGGGNQETQY
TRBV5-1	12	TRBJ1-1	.	ASSLAGGESEAF
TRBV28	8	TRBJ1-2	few	ASMAGGYT
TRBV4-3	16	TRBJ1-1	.	ASSQDLADRAGGAEAF
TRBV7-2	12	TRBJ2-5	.	ASSSLPEAKTQY
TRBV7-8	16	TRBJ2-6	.	ASSVTGISPSGANVLT
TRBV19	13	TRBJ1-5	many	ASSLGQGAFQPQH
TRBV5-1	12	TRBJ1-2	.	ASSVGQGAGGYT
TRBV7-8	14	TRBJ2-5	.	ASSLEAGGPGETQY
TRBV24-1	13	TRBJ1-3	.	ATSLESSEGNTIY
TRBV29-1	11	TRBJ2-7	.	SVDRRGSCEQY
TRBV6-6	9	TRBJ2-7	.	ASSQRSEQY
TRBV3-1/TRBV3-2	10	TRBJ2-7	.	ASHGTSHEQY
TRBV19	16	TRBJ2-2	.	ASSTGLAGGPRTGELF
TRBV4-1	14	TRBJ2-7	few	ASSQGASGISYEQY
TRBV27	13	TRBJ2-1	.	ASRPGTLDYNEQF
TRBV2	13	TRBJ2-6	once	ASSHGSSGANVLT
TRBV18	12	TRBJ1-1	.	ASSSTQGNTEAF
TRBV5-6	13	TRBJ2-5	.	ASSLGAGGPQTQY
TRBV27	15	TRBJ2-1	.	ASSNPTGTRSSNEQF
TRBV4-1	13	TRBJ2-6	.	ASSPRSSGANVLT
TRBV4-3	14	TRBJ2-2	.	ASSPEGQVVTGELF
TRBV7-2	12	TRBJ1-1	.	ASSAYRGPTEAF
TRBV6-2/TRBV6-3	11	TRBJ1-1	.	ASSYRGGTEAF
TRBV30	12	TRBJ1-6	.	AWSVDHGLSPLH
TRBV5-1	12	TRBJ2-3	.	ASSLSDRRDTQY
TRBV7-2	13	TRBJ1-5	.	ASSLYQGGNQPQH
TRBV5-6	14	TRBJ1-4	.	ASSLARDRSNEKLF
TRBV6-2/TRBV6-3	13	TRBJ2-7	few	ASSYPGQGEYEQY
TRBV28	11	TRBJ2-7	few	ASSRQGAYEQY
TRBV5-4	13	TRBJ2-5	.	ASSLAGGAEETQY
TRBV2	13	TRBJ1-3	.	ASSGQGTPGNTIY
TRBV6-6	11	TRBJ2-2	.	ASSYSRGGELF
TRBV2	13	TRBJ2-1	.	ASSELTGGRGEQF
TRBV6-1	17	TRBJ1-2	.	ASSEALIRQGRFNYGYT
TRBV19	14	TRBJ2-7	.	ASSIFLTSGSNEQY
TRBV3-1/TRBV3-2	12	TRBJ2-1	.	ASSLVDSSNEQF
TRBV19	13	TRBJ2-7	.	ASSIYGTGVYEQY
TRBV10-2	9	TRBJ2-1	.	ASSGLNEQF